This T cell receptor beta chain was sequenced during a study of technical replicates of blood from a few donors. TCRdb's table, derived via immunoSEQ multiplex PCR, lists solely in-frame clones and lacks some. Among 75,000 to 85,000 clones listed, roughly 77% were seen once. The CDR3 is 16 amino acids. Germline CDR1 and CDR2: SEHNR and FQNEAQ (reference sequence). The trim removed 0 bases at V and 6 bases at J, leaving 7 bases unmatched. This clone was recorded a few times. The chain recombines TRBV7-9 with TRBJ1-4, with 7 bases matching TRBD1. The clonotype comes from a human donor in good health. Some clones in this sample may be carry-over from other donors' samples. The specimen sequenced was PBMCs. The CDR3 sequence: CASSLANRQGHEKLFF. In nucleotides, the CDR3 is TGTGCCAGCAGCTTAGCCAATAGACAGGGCCATGAAAAACTGTTTTTT.